This entry concerns a single T cell receptor (beta chain). Treatment of the sample: oral pan-JAK inhibitor, 5-10 mg twice daily. This sample was taken from a study of CD8+ T cells in alopecia areata. RNA was isolated and reverse transcribed to cDNA, the sequencing template. Profiling relied on immunoSEQ multiplex PCR, and the TCRdb table lists in-frame clones only, not all of them. The table lists some 170,000 clones, 40% to 65% of them singletons. Looked up from germline, CDR1 is SGDLS and CDR2 is YYNGEE. Trimming took off 4 bases at V and 6 bases at J, with 5 bases between the two ends. The CDR3 is 11 amino acids.

This chain uses TRBV9 with TRBJ2-1; D call uncertain. The starting material was CD8+ T cells sorted from blood, obtained at week 24, from a patient treated with tofacitinib. This receptor was taken from a human donor with alopecia areata. CDR3 protein: CASSSRNEQFF. As DNA, the CDR3 is TGTGCCAGCAGCTCTCGCAATGAGCAGTTCTTC.